This T cell receptor beta chain was identified in a study of CD8+ T cells in alopecia areata. Overall study: Affected scalp percentage gauged treated patients' severity.

Extracted from the samples, RNA was reverse transcribed into cDNA to serve as the sequencing template. Repertoires were generated with immunoSEQ multiplex PCR, while TCRdb's copy carries only in-frame clones and drops some. Altogether more than 100,000 clones are present, more than 40% being singletons, with the ten largest covering roughly 0.45%. About this clone itself: Its antigen is not identified.

Study-level points and caveats: In blood and scalp, many expanded lesional clones persisted during tofacitinib.

Germline lookup yields CDR1 MNHEY and CDR2 SMNVEV (reference sequence). This CDR3 has 15 amino acids. Trimming took 8 bases from V and 1 from J, leaving 17 bases between them. Documented treatment: oral pan-JAK inhibitor, 5-10 mg twice daily. The sorting of PBMCs gave CD4+ and CD8+ T cells. The V gene is TRBV27, the J gene TRBJ1-1; possibly TRBD1 for D (5 bases). This specimen consisted of CD4+ T cells sorted from blood, obtained at week 4, from a patient treated with tofacitinib. The sequence derives from a human donor with alopecia areata. CDR3 loop: CASLHLTTGNTEAFF. DNA of the CDR3: TGTGCCAGCCTCCACCTCACCACAGGGAACACTGAAGCTTTCTTT.